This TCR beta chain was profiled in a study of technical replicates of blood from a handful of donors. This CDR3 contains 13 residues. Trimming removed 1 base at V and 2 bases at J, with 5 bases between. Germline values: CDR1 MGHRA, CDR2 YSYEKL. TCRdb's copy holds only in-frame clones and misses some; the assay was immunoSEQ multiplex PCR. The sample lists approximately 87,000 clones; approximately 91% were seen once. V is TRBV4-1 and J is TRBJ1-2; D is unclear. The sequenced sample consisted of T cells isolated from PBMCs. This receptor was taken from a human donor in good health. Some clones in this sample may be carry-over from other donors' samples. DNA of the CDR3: TGCGCCAGCAGCCAAGTACAGAACTATGGCTACACCTTC. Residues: CASSQVQNYGYTF.